This T cell receptor (beta chain) emerged from a study of response to subunit inactivated influenza vaccine. A single record per CDR3 protein comes from TCRdb applying MiXCR to the RT-PCR reads. The sample lists about 830,000 distinct CDR3 sequences; 15% to 20% were seen once. The CDR3 loop spans 16 amino acids. This receptor was taken from a man over 45 who received an inactivated influenza vaccine. Sequenced here: PBMCs from blood, sampled more than 4 days after vaccination. The V gene is TRBV21-1, the J gene TRBJ2-7; TRBD2, as called in the table, went unchecked against the DNA. TRBV21-1 is termed a pseudogene. The CDR3 loop is CASSKTASGIHYEQYF. The CDR3 bases are TGTGCCAGCAGCAAAACGGCTAGCGGGATCCACTACGAGCAGTACTTC.